A selection of T cell receptor beta chains follows, all from one sample in a study of T cells in localized non-small cell lung cancer. The protocol was immunoSEQ multiplex PCR, while the TCRdb copy is restricted to in-frame clones and leaves out a portion. Altogether about 21,000 clones are present, about 81% being singletons, with the ten largest covering around 2.4%. This material consisted of peripheral blood, taken before any cancer treatment. The receptors were sampled from a man aged 35 to 69 with stage I lung adenocarcinoma. Each CDR3 is given with its conserved first and last residue. The D gene is left open where the match is weak. Some rows have no size entry. The others give once, few or many, or a class for an expanded clone.

. | TRBJ2-1 | TRBV9 | TRBD2 | TGTGCCAGCAGCGTAGAGGGGGGACTAGCGGGTAAGCAGTTCTTC | CASSVEGGLAGKQFF
. | TRBJ1-1 | TRBV4-3 | . | TGCGCCAGCAGCCAAGGCTGGGGAAGGTCTGAAGCTTTCTTT | CASSQGWGRSEAFF
. | TRBJ1-5 | TRBV10-3 | . | TGTGCCATCAGCTCCGGCAATCAGCCCCAGCATTTT | CAISSGNQPQHF
once | TRBJ2-7 | TRBV4-1 | TRBD2 | TGCGCCAGCAGCCATCGCCTAGCGGAATACGAGCAGTACTTC | CASSHRLAEYEQYF
. | TRBJ2-1 | TRBV4-3 | TRBD2 | TGCGCCAGCAGCCATATACTAGCGGGGTTCGACAATGAGCAGTTCTTC | CASSHILAGFDNEQFF
. | TRBJ2-1 | TRBV5-1 | . | TGCGCCAGCAGCTTGCCCCTAGGTCCCTACAATGAGCAGTTCTTC | CASSLPLGPYNEQFF
. | TRBJ2-1 | TRBV12-5 | TRBD1 | TGTGCTAGTGGTGCCAGGGGGAACAATGAGCAGTTCTTC | CASGARGNNEQFF
. | TRBJ2-7 | TRBV5-4 | . | TGTGCCAGCAGCTTGGGACAGGCTACCTACGAGCAGTACTTC | CASSLGQATYEQYF
. | TRBJ2-3 | TRBV5-1 | . | TGCGCCAGCAGCTTGGGACAGGACTGGCTCATGGATACGCAGTATTTT | CASSLGQDWLMDTQYF
. | TRBJ1-1 | TRBV29-1 | . | TGCAGCGTTGAAGAGGGGGGGGGCGGCACTGAAGCTTTCTTT | CSVEEGGGGTEAFF
. | TRBJ2-3 | TRBV6-4 | . | TGTGCCAGCACCTCCAGGGGGGAAGTTACAGATACGCAGTATTTT | CASTSRGEVTDTQYF
few | TRBJ1-6 | TRBV2 | . | TGTGCCAGTGGTGATAGCTCCTATAATTCACCCCTCCACTTT | CASGDSSYNSPLHF
. | TRBJ1-1 | TRBV6-5 | . | TGTGCCAGCAGCCCCGACAGGTTGAACACTGAAGCTTTCTTT | CASSPDRLNTEAFF
. | TRBJ2-1 | TRBV18 | . | TGTGCCAGCTCAGGTACAGGGCGCTCCTACAATGAGCAGTTCTTC | CASSGTGRSYNEQFF
. | TRBJ1-5 | TRBV7-2 | . | TGTGCCAGCAGCCCCCTCCGAGACCAGCCCCAGCATTTT | CASSPLRDQPQHF
. | TRBJ1-3 | TRBV5-1 | . | TGCGCCAGCAGCTTGGCCAGGGGATATGGAAACACCATATATTTT | CASSLARGYGNTIYF
. | TRBJ2-3 | TRBV7-3 | TRBD2 | TGTGCCAGCAGCTTGTTCGGTAGCGGGACCCGTTTGGGGACAGATACGCAGTATTTT | CASSLFGSGTRLGTDTQYF
. | TRBJ2-1 | TRBV10-2 | TRBD2 | TGCGCCAGCAGGGGGACTAGCGGGAGTCCCAATGAGCAGTTCTTC | CASRGTSGSPNEQFF